This T cell receptor beta chain derives from a study of cytomegalovirus exposure and HLA in healthy donors. Study-level points and caveats: Among TCR sequences, most were rare, though some public TCRs appeared in many donors.

60 Vbeta and 13 Jbeta primers were used in PCR. Generated by immunoSEQ multiplex PCR, the TCRdb table keeps only in-frame clones and is missing some. The profile shows some 190,000 clones, around 80% of them singletons. Points on this clone: Its antigen is as yet unknown.

Unmatched junction bases numbered 4, after V lost 5 bases and J lost 5 bases. Germline CDR1 SGHTA, CDR2 FQGNSA. The length of the CDR3 is 13 residues. The sample was PBMCs. The chain employs TRBV7-2 and TRBJ2-5, with TRBD2 identical over 8 bases. The receptor comes from a girl aged 10 to 17 in good health and CMV-seropositive. CDR3 in amino acids: CASSRTSGETQYF. The CDR3 nucleotides read TGTGCCAGCAGCCGCACTAGCGGCGAGACCCAGTACTTC. The whole variable domain, remainder taken from reference TRBV7-2 and TRBJ2-5, is GAGVSQSPSNKVTEKGKDVELRCDPISGHTALYWYRQSLGQGLEFLIYFQGNSAPDKSGLPSDRFSAERTGGSVSTLTIQRTQQEDSAVYLCASSRTSGETQYFGPGTRLLVL.